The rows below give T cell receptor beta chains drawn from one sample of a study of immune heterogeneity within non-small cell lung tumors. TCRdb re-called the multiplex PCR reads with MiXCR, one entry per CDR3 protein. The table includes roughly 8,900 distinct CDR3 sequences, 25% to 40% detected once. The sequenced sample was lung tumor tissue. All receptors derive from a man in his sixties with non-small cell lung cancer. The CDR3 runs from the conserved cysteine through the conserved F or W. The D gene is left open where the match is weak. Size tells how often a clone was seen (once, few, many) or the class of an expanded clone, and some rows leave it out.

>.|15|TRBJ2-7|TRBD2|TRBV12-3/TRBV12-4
CASSSPWSGNYEQYF
TGTGCCAGCAGTTCCCCCTGGAGCGGGAACTACGAGCAGTACTTC
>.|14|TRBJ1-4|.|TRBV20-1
CSARDPDGSEKLFF
TGCAGTGCTAGAGATCCCGACGGGTCGGAAAAACTGTTTTTT
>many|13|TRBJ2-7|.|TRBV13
CASSLGHSYEQYF
TGTGCCAGCAGCTTGGGACATTCCTACGAGCAGTACTTC
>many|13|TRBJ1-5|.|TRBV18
CASSPRFDQPQHF
TGTGCCAGCTCACCACGGTTCGACCAGCCCCAGCATTTT
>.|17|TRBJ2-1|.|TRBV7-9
CASSWATGIAGMNEQFF
TGTGCCAGCAGCTGGGCGACAGGGATAGCGGGAATGAATGAGCAGTTCTTC
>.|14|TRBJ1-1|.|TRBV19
CASSILGMNTEAFF
TGTGCCAGTAGTATTCTGGGTATGAACACTGAAGCTTTCTTT
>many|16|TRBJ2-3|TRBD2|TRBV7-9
CASSSLAGGGTDTQYF
TGTGCCAGCAGCTCGCTAGCGGGAGGGGGCACAGATACGCAGTATTTT
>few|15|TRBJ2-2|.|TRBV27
CASSFWRARSRELFF
TGTGCCAGCAGTTTTTGGAGGGCAAGGTCCAGGGAGCTGTTTTTT
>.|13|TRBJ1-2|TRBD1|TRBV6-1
CASTQGARYGYTF
TGTGCCAGCACCCAGGGGGCGCGATATGGCTACACCTTC
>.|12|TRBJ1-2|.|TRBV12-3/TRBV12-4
CASRWGTYGYTF
TGTGCCAGCAGGTGGGGTACTTATGGCTACACCTTC
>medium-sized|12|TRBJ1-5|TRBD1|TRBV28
CASWTGNQPQHF
TGTGCCAGCTGGACAGGGAATCAGCCCCAGCATTTT
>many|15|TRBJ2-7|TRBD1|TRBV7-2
CASSSQGARGHEQYF
TGTGCCAGCAGCTCCCAGGGGGCCAGGGGCCACGAGCAGTACTTC
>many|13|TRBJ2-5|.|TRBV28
CASTGEAKETQYF
TGTGCCAGTACAGGGGAGGCGAAAGAGACCCAGTACTTC
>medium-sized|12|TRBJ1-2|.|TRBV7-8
CASSFRLGGYTF
TGTGCCAGCAGCTTTCGTCTGGGCGGCTACACCTTC
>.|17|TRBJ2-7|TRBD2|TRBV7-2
CASSLTLGLAGSYEQYF
TGTGCCAGCAGTTTGACTTTGGGACTAGCGGGTTCCTACGAGCAGTACTTC
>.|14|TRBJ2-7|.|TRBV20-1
CSYGSAFNSYEQYF
TGCAGTTACGGGAGCGCCTTCAACTCCTACGAGCAGTACTTC
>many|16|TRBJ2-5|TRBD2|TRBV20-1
CSATRLAGGLQETQYF
TGCAGTGCGACCCGCCTAGCGGGAGGTCTCCAAGAGACCCAGTACTTC
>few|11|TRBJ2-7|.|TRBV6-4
CASSLPYEQYF
TGTGCCAGCAGTCTACCGTACGAGCAGTACTTC
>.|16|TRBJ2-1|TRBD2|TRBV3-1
CASRHTSGPSYNEQFF
TGTGCCAGCAGACACACTAGCGGGCCTTCCTACAATGAGCAGTTCTTC
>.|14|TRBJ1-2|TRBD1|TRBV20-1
CSARGTGEYYGYTF
TGCAGTGCTAGGGGGACAGGGGAGTACTATGGCTACACCTTC
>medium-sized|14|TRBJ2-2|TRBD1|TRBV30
CAWARGQNTGELFF
TGTGCCTGGGCTAGGGGGCAGAACACCGGGGAGCTGTTTTTT
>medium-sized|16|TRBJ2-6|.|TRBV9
CASSVALKSGANVLTF
TGTGCCAGCAGCGTAGCCCTAAAATCTGGGGCCAACGTCCTGACTTTC
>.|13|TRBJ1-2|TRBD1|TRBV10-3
CAINPGQGYGHTF
TGTGCCATCAATCCGGGACAGGGTTATGGCCACACCTTC
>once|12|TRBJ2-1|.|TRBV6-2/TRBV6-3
CASRGLKNEQFF
TGTGCCAGCAGGGGGCTAAAGAATGAGCAGTTCTTC
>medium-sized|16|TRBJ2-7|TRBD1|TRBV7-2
CASSLSGGQGAYEQYF
TGTGCCAGCAGCTTATCAGGGGGACAGGGGGCCTACGAGCAGTACTTC
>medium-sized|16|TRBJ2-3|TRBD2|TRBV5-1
CASSFGSGLGTDTQYF
TGCGCCAGCAGCTTCGGTAGCGGGTTGGGCACAGATACGCAGTATTTT
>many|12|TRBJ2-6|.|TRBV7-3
CASSSGANVLTF
TGTGCCAGCAGCTCTGGGGCCAACGTCCTGACTTTC
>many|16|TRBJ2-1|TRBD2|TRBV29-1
CSVEVLPGAGGNEQFF
TGCAGCGTTGAAGTTCTCCCCGGGGCGGGGGGCAATGAGCAGTTCTTC
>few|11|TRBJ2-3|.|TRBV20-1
CSAREADMQYF
TGCAGTGCTAGAGAGGCAGATATGCAGTATTTT
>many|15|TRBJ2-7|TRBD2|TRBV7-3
CASSLTSGIGYEQYF
TGTGCCAGCAGCCTGACTAGCGGGATTGGTTACGAGCAGTACTTC
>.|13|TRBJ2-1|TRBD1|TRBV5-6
CASSTGTDNEQFF
TGTGCCAGCAGCACCGGGACAGACAATGAGCAGTTCTTC
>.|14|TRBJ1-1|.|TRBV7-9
CASNPPVSNTEAFF
TGTGCCAGCAACCCACCGGTGTCGAACACTGAAGCTTTCTTT
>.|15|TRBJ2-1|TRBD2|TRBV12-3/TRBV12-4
CASSRLAGAYNEQFF
TGTGCCAGCAGTCGACTAGCGGGAGCCTACAATGAGCAGTTCTTC
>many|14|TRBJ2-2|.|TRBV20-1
CSAKRGTNTGELFF
TGCAGTGCAAAGAGGGGAACGAACACCGGGGAGCTGTTTTTT
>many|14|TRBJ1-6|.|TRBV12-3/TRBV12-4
CASSFDVAGSPLHF
TGTGCCAGCAGTTTCGACGTAGCGGGTTCACCCCTCCACTTT
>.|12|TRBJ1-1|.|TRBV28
CASSTGTATAFF
TGTGCCAGCAGTACAGGGACCGCCACAGCTTTCTTT
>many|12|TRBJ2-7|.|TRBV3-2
CASLPGRLEQYF
TGTGCCAGCCTACCTGGACGGCTCGAGCAGTACTTC
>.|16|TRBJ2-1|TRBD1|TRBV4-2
CASSQDRDRYGNEQFF
TGTGCCAGCAGCCAAGACCGGGACAGATATGGCAATGAGCAGTTCTTC
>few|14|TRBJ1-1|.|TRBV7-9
CASSTHMRNTEAFF
TGTGCCAGCAGCACCCACATGCGGAACACTGAAGCTTTCTTT
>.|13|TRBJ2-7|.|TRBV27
CASSPQGGYEQYF
TGTGCCAGCAGTCCGCAGGGTGGCTACGAGCAGTACTTC
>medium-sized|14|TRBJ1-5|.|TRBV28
CASRRGARAEPQHF
TGTGCCAGCAGGAGGGGTGCGCGGGCTGAGCCCCAGCATTTT
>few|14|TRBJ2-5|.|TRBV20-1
CSARDARSQETQYF
TGCAGTGCTAGAGATGCGAGGAGCCAAGAGACCCAGTACTTC
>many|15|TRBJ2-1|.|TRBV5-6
CASSLVEGFGNEQFF
TGTGCCAGCAGCTTGGTTGAGGGGTTCGGCAATGAGCAGTTCTTC
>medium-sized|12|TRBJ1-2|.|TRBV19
CASSTRENGYTF
TGTGCCAGTAGTACCAGGGAAAATGGCTACACCTTC
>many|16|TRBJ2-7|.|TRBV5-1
CASSPSLGGGLYEQYF
TGCGCCAGCAGCCCCTCCTTAGGGGGGGGCTTATACGAGCAGTACTTC
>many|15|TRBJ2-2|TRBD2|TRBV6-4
CASRTGTSNTGELFF
TGTGCCAGCAGAACCGGGACTAGCAACACCGGGGAGCTGTTTTTT
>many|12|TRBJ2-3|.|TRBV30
CAWSRGSDTQYF
TGTGCCTGGAGTAGAGGGTCAGATACGCAGTATTTT
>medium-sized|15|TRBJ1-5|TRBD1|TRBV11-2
CASSRTGEGNQPQHF
TGTGCCAGCAGCCGTACAGGGGAAGGCAATCAGCCCCAGCATTTT